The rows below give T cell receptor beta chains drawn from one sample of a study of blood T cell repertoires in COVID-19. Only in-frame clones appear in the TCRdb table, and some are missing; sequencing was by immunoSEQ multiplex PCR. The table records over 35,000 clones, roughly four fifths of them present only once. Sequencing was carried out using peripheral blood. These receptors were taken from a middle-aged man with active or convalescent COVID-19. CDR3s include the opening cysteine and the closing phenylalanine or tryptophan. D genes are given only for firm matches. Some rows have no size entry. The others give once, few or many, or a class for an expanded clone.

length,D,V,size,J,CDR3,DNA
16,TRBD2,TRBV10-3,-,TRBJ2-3,CAISGLAGVDTDTQYF,TGTGCCATCAGTGGACTAGCGGGAGTTGACACAGATACGCAGTATTTT
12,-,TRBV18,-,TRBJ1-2,CASSVQGTGYTF,TGTGCCAGCTCCGTACAGGGAACGGGCTACACCTTC
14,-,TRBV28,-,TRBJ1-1,CASTPGTPNTEAFF,TGTGCCAGCACCCCCGGGACACCAAACACTGAAGCTTTCTTT
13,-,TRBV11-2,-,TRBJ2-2,CASRRISTGELFF,TGTGCCAGCAGGCGGATTAGCACCGGGGAGCTGTTTTTT
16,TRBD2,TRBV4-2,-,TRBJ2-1,CASSQDRAGGPNEQFF,TGTGCCAGCAGCCAAGATCGGGCGGGGGGGCCCAATGAGCAGTTCTTC
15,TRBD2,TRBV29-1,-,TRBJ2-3,CSPLFRAGAKDTQYF,TGCAGCCCACTTTTTCGAGCGGGAGCCAAAGATACGCAGTATTTT
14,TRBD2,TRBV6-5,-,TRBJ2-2,CASTQLAGTGELFF,TGTGCCAGCACCCAATTAGCGGGCACCGGGGAGCTGTTTTTT
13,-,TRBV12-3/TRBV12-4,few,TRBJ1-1,CASSFQGNTEAFF,TGTGCCAGCAGTTTCCAGGGGAACACTGAAGCTTTCTTT
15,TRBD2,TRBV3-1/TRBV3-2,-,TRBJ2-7,CASSQGSGLALEQYF,TGTGCCAGCAGCCAAGGGTCGGGACTAGCCCTCGAGCAGTACTTC
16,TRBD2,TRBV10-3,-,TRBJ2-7,CAISPPGGTSGGEQYF,TGTGCCATCAGTCCCCCCGGGGGAACTAGCGGGGGCGAGCAGTACTTC
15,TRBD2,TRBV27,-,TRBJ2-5,CASKAAGGYQETQYF,TGTGCCAGCAAGGCAGCGGGAGGGTACCAAGAGACCCAGTACTTC
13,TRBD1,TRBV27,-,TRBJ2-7,CASRMTGTYEQYF,TGTGCCAGCAGGATGACAGGGACCTACGAGCAGTACTTC
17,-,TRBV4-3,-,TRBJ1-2,CASSQVGAVTGINGYTF,TGCGCCAGCAGCCAAGTCGGGGCCGTGACAGGCATAAATGGCTACACCTTC
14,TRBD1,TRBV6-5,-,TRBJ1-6,CASRPQGTNSPLHF,TGTGCCAGCAGACCACAGGGGACGAATTCACCCCTCCACTTT
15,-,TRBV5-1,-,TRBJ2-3,CASSRGGGAEDTQYF,TGCGCCAGCAGCCGGGGCGGGGGCGCAGAAGATACGCAGTATTTT
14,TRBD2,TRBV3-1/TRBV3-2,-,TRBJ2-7,CASSRERGTYEQYF,TGTGCCAGCAGCCGAGAGCGGGGGACCTACGAGCAGTACTTC
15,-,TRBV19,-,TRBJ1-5,CASSRQAYSNQPQHF,TGTGCCAGTAGTAGACAGGCTTATAGCAATCAGCCCCAGCATTTT
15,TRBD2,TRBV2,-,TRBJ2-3,CASRLAGALPDTQYF,TGTGCCAGCAGACTAGCGGGAGCTTTACCAGATACGCAGTATTTT
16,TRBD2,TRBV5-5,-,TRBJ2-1,CASSLFGQRGYNEQFF,TGTGCCAGCAGCTTATTCGGACAGCGGGGGTACAATGAGCAGTTCTTC
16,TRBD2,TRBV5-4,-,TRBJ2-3,CASSGKTSGGVDTQYF,TGTGCCAGCAGCGGCAAGACTAGCGGGGGGGTAGATACGCAGTATTTT
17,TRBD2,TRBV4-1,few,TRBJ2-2,CASSLQGTSGSTGELFF,TGCGCCAGCAGCTTGCAGGGGACTAGCGGGAGTACCGGGGAGCTGTTTTTT
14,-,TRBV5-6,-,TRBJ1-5,CASSETGRPGAQHF,TGTGCCAGCAGCGAAACAGGACGGCCGGGAGCCCAGCATTTT
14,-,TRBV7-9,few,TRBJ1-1,CASSLGGTHTEAFF,TGTGCCAGCAGCTTAGGAGGCACGCACACTGAAGCTTTCTTT
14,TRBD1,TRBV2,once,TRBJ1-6,CASNRQGVNSPLHF,TGTGCCAGCAACCGACAGGGCGTAAATTCACCCCTCCACTTT
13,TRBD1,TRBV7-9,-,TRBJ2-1,CASSSDRENEQFF,TGTGCCAGCAGCTCGGACAGGGAGAACGAGCAGTTCTTC
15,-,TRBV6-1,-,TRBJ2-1,CASSESGLATSEQFF,TGTGCCAGCAGTGAATCGGGGCTAGCGACGTCCGAGCAGTTCTTC
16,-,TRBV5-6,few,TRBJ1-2,CASSSGGPRANYGYTF,TGTGCCAGCAGCTCGGGGGGACCAAGAGCTAACTATGGCTACACCTTC
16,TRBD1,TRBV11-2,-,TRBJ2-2,CASSSGTGGFTGELFF,TGTGCCAGCAGTTCCGGGACAGGGGGCTTCACCGGGGAGCTGTTTTTT
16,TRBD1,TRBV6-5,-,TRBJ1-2,CASSYTPQGGYYGYTF,TGTGCCAGCAGTTACACCCCCCAGGGGGGTTACTATGGCTACACCTTC
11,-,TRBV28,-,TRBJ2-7,CASSTTSGQYF,TGTGCCAGCAGTACCACAAGCGGGCAGTACTTC
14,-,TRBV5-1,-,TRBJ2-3,CASSLERRTDTQYF,TGCGCCAGCAGCTTGGAGCGGAGGACAGATACGCAGTATTTT
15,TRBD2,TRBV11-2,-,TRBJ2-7,CASSPPGLAGSEQYF,TGTGCCAGCAGCCCTCCGGGACTAGCGGGAAGTGAGCAGTACTTC
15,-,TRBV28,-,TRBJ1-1,CASSLGGGYDTEAFF,TGTGCCAGCAGCCTAGGCGGGGGGTATGACACTGAAGCTTTCTTT
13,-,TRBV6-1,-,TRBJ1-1,CASSERENTEAFF,TGTGCCAGCAGTGAACGGGAGAACACTGAAGCTTTCTTT
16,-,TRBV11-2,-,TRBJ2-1,CASSLARDSGYNEQFF,TGTGCCAGCAGCTTAGCCCGCGACTCGGGCTACAATGAGCAGTTCTTC
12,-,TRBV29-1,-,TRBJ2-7,CSVVGREYEQYF,TGCAGCGTTGTTGGCAGGGAATACGAGCAGTACTTC
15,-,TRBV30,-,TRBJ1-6,CACDWAEPGNSPLHF,TGTGCCTGTGATTGGGCAGAGCCTGGAAATTCACCCCTCCACTTT